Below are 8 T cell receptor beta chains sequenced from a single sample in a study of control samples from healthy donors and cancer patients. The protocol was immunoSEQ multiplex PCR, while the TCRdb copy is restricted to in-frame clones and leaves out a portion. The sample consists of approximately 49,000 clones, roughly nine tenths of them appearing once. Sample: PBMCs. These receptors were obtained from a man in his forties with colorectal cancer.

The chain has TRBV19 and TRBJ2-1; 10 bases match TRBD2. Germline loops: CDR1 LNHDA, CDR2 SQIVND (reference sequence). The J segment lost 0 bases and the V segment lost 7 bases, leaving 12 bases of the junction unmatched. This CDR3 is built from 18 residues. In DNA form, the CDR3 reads TGTGCCAGTAACGTGCGGACTAGCGGCAGTAGCTCCTACAATGAGCAGTTCTTC. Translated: CASNVRTSGSSSYNEQFF. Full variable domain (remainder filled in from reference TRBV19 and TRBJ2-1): DGGITQSPKYLFRKEGQNVTLSCEQNLNHDAMYWYRQDPGQGLRLIYYSQIVNDFQKGDIAEGYSVSREKKESFPLTVTSAQKNPTAFYLCASNVRTSGSSSYNEQFFGPGTRLTVL.

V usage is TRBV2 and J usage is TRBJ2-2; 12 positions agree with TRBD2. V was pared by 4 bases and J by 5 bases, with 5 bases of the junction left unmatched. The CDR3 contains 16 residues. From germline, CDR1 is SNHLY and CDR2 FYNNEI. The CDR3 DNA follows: TGTGCCAGCAGTGGACTAGCGGGAGTAAAGACCGGGGAGCTGTTTTTT. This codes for CASSGLAGVKTGELFF.

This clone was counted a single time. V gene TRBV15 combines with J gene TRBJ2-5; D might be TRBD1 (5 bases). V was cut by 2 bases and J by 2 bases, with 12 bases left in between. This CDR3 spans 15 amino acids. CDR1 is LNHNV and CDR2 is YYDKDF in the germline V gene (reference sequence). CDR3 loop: CATSRSTEQQETQYF. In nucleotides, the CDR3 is TGTGCCACCAGCAGATCGACAGAGCAGCAAGAGACCCAGTACTTC.

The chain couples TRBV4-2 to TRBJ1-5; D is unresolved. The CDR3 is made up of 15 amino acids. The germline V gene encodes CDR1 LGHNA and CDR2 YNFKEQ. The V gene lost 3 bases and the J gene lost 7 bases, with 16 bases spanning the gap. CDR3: CASSHISGSPQPQHF. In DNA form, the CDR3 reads TGTGCCAGCAGCCATATATCGGGGAGCCCCCAGCCCCAGCATTTT.

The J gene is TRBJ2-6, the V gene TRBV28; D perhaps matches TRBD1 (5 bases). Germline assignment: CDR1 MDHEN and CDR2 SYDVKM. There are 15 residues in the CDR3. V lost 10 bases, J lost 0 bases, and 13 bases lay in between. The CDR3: CATRQPSSGANVLTF. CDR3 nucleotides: TGTGCCACCAGACAGCCAAGCTCTGGGGCCAACGTCCTGACTTTC.

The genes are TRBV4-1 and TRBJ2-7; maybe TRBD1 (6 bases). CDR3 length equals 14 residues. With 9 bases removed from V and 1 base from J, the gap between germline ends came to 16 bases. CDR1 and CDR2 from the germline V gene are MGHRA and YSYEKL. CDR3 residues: CASRRFTGSYEQYF. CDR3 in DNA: TGCGCCAGTCGTCGGTTTACAGGGTCCTACGAGCAGTACTTC.

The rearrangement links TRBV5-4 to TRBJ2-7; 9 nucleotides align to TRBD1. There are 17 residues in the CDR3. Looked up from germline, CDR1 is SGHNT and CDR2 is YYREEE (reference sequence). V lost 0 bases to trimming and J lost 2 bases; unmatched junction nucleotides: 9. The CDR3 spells CASSLGGQGLNTYEQYF. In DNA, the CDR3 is TGTGCCAGCAGCTTGGGGGGACAGGGCCTCAATACCTACGAGCAGTACTTC.

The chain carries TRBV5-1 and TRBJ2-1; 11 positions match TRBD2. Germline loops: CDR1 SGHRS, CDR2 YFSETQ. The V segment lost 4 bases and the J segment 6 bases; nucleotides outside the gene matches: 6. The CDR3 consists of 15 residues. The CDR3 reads CASSNLAGGANEQFF. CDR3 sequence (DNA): TGCGCCAGCAGCAATCTAGCGGGAGGAGCCAATGAGCAGTTCTTC.